The 23 T cell receptor beta chains below all came from one sample that was sequenced in a study of T cell repertoires in cytomegalovirus infection. TCRdb reanalysed the reads using MiXCR and keeps one entry per CDR3 protein. The data show approximately 110,000 distinct CDR3 sequences, under 55% seen once. These TCRs' antigens remain unknown. Sequences were derived from CD8+ T cells from cultured PBMCs, sampled from culture after CMV antigen stimulation. The receptors stem from a human donor in good health (CMV status not recorded). Some clones in this sample may be carry-over from other donors' samples.

The chain is built from TRBV28 and TRBJ2-1; 13 nucleotides line up with TRBD2. The CDR3 totals 17 residues. The germline V gene has CDR1 MDHEN and CDR2 SYDVKM. After removal of 4 bases from V and 3 bases from J, the junction contained 6 bases not matched to a gene. The CDR3 nucleotides read TGTGCCAGCAGTTCCCTCGGACTAGCGGGGGTCTACAATGAGCAGTTCTTC. This translates into CASSSLGLAGVYNEQFF.

The chain has TRBV20-1 and TRBJ2-7; 8 nucleotides align to TRBD1. Germline CDR1 is DFQATT and CDR2 is SNEGSKA (reference sequence). J was trimmed by 3 bases and V by 0 bases; bases with no gene match: 10. This CDR3 comprises 16 residues. The CDR3 sequence is CSARDWGQGAIYEQYF. CDR3 nucleotides: TGCAGTGCTAGAGATTGGGGGCAGGGGGCGATCTACGAGCAGTACTTC.

The rearrangement links TRBV5-5 to TRBJ2-1, with D maybe TRBD2 (7 bases). Germline CDR1 and CDR2: SGHKS and YYEKEE (reference sequence). Trimming left V 4 bases short and J 4 bases short, with 15 bases between. CDR3 length equals 15 residues. The CDR3 spells CASSPRGGTYNEQFF. Written as DNA, the CDR3 is TGTGCCAGCAGCCCGAGGGGGGGGACGTACAATGAGCAGTTCTTC.

This clonotype was counted at least ten times. The V and J genes are TRBV7-8 and TRBJ2-1, with 12 bases identical to TRBD2. The CDR3 covers 15 residues. The V segment lost 4 bases and the J segment 8 bases; nucleotides outside the gene matches: 6. Germline loops: CDR1 SGHVS, CDR2 FQNEAQ. The CDR3 nucleotides read TGTGCCAGCAGCTCTAGCGGGGGGGCCGGGGATGAGCAGTTCTTC. This encodes CASSSSGGAGDEQFF.

The genes are TRBV27 and TRBJ1-1, with D unresolved. Germline V gene lookup returns CDR1 MNHEY and CDR2 SMNVEV (reference sequence). The CDR3 extends over 11 amino acids. The germline V and J ends were trimmed by 9 bases and 1 base, with 6 bases remaining between them. In DNA, the CDR3 is TGTGCCAGTCGTAGGAACACTGAAGCTTTCTTT. Translation gives CASRRNTEAFF.

The rearrangement uses TRBV7-9 and TRBJ2-2, with D hard to call. CDR1 is SEHNR and CDR2 is FQNEAQ in the germline V gene (reference sequence). CDR3 length: 14 amino acids. V dropped 3 bases and J dropped 4 bases, with 9 bases sitting between them. CDR3 in DNA: TGTGCCAGCAGCTTCGCCCCGGGCACCGGGGAGCTGTTTTTT. Amino acids: CASSFAPGTGELFF.

The rearrangement uses TRBV27 and TRBJ1-5, with D unclear. Germline values: CDR1 MNHEY, CDR2 SMNVEV (reference sequence). The CDR3 is 14 residues long. V was trimmed by 4 bases and J by 6 bases, leaving 13 bases between them. The CDR3 spells CASSSSGVSQPQHF. The DNA for the CDR3 is TGTGCCAGCAGTTCCAGCGGGGTCAGTCAGCCCCAGCATTTT.

This clonotype showed up just a few times. This chain joins TRBV7-2 and TRBJ1-2, with 7 bases fitting TRBD1. The germline gives CDR1 SGHTA, CDR2 FQGNSA. There are 15 residues in the CDR3. V lost 4 bases, J lost 3 bases, and 8 bases stayed unmatched. The CDR3 protein is CASSYTGVSDYGYTF. The CDR3 DNA is TGTGCCAGCAGCTACACAGGGGTTTCAGACTATGGCTACACCTTC. The entire variable domain, with the rest obtained from reference TRBV7-2 and TRBJ1-2, is as follows: GAGVSQSPSNKVTEKGKDVELRCDPISGHTALYWYRQSLGQGLEFLIYFQGNSAPDKSGLPSDRFSAERTGGSVSTLTIQRTQQEDSAVYLCASSYTGVSDYGYTFGSGTRLTVV.

V is TRBV5-5 and J is TRBJ1-1, with a possible D match to TRBD1 (5 bases). CDR1 and CDR2 from the germline V gene are SGHKS and YYEKEE (reference sequence). The CDR3 runs 17 residues. V dropped 3 bases and J dropped 1 base, with 19 bases sitting between them. CDR3 region: CASSSDNSLVGNTEAFF. Here the CDR3 DNA reads TGTGCCAGCAGCTCGGACAACTCCTTGGTCGGGAACACTGAAGCTTTCTTT. Based on the CDR3 plus reference TRBV5-5 and TRBJ1-1, the full variable domain is DAGVTQSPTHLIKTRGQQVTLRCSPISGHKSVSWYQQVLGQGPQFIFQYYEKEERGRGNFPDRFSARQFPNYSSELNVNALLLGDSALYLCASSSDNSLVGNTEAFFGQGTRLTVV.

The chain uses TRBV7-9 and TRBJ2-2; D is tentatively TRBD1 or TRBD2 (5 bases each). Trimming removed 5 bases at V and 3 bases at J, with 10 bases between. The CDR3 runs 14 residues. The germline CDR1 and CDR2 sequences are SEHNR and FQNEAQ (reference sequence). The DNA for the CDR3 is TGTGCCAGCAGCCGAGGGGTTGACACCGGGGAGCTGTTTTTT. It is translated as CASSRGVDTGELFF. Together with reference TRBV7-9 and TRBJ2-2, the CDR3 gives the full variable domain: DTGVSQNPRHKITKRGQNVTFRCDPISEHNRLYWYRQTLGQGPEFLTYFQNEAQLEKSRLLSDRFSAERPKGSFSTLEIQRTEQGDSAMYLCASSRGVDTGELFFGEGSRLTVL.

There are many counts of this clonotype. The chain employs TRBV12-3 or TRBV12-4 and TRBJ2-2; D gene uncertain. V shed 4 bases and J shed 5 bases, with 11 bases lying between them. CDR3 size: 14 residues. Here the CDR3 reads CASSSAEATGELFF. The DNA of the CDR3 is TGTGCCAGCAGTTCTGCCGAGGCGACCGGGGAGCTGTTTTTT.

This clonotype was found many times. V and J are TRBV6-2 or TRBV6-3 and TRBJ1-2; D remains ambiguous. Trimming stripped 2 bases from V and 8 bases from J, with 9 bases between. Germline CDR1 and CDR2: MNHEY and SVGEGT. There are 12 residues in the CDR3. The CDR3 is CASSYPDKGYTF. CDR3 sequence (DNA): TGTGCCAGCAGTTACCCCGACAAGGGCTACACCTTC.

The CDR3 sequence: CASSQDWGGTEAFF. CDR3 nucleotides: TGCGCCAGCAGCCAAGATTGGGGGGGCACTGAAGCTTTCTTT. The chain carries TRBV4-1 and TRBJ1-1; D perhaps matches TRBD1 (5 bases). The germline CDR1 and CDR2 sequences are MGHRA and YSYEKL. Trimming left V 0 bases short and J 4 bases short, with 9 bases between. The CDR3 consists of 14 residues.

V gene TRBV4-1 combines with J gene TRBJ2-3; 10 bases line up with TRBD2. V shed 0 bases, J shed 1 base, and the junction held 1 base outside the gene matches. This CDR3 has 16 residues. Germline V CDR1 and CDR2: MGHRA, YSYEKL. The CDR3 nucleotides read TGCGCCAGCAGCCAAGAGCTAGCGGGGGGCACAGATACGCAGTATTTT. As protein: CASSQELAGGTDTQYF.

The chain employs TRBV28 and TRBJ2-1; D remains unclear. CDR3 length: 14 amino acids. Per germline, CDR1 MDHEN and CDR2 SYDVKM. Trimming removed 7 bases at V and 8 bases at J, with 18 bases between. CDR3 nucleotide sequence: TGTGCCAGCACCGAACTGGGCTCCAACTATGAGCAGTTCTTC. As protein: CASTELGSNYEQFF.

About this clonotype: At one end the junction does not follow the germline gene, possibly because of a read error. This sequence joins TRBV7-2 and TRBJ2-3; 14 bases line up with TRBD2. This CDR3 region has 16 residues. The germline CDR1 and CDR2 sequences are SGHTA and FQGNSA. The CDR3 region is CASSLGLAGATETQYF. CDR3 nucleotide sequence: TGTGCCAGCAGCTTGGGACTAGCGGGGGCCACAGAAACGCAGTATTTT.

In this sample, this clonotype turned up many times. The V call is TRBV27, the J call TRBJ1-2; TRBD1 matches at 8 bases. V lost 8 bases and J lost 6; bases outside the gene matches: 14. Germline values: CDR1 MNHEY, CDR2 SMNVEV (reference sequence). CDR3 length: 15 residues. CDR3 in DNA: TGTGCCAGCGGCCGGCAGGGGGCTGTTTATGATGGCTACACCTTC. Translating it yields CASGRQGAVYDGYTF.

The chain carries TRBV12-3 or TRBV12-4 and TRBJ1-2; D is unclear. The CDR3 has 12 amino acids. With 1 base removed from V and 6 bases from J, the gap between germline ends came to 6 bases. The CDR3 loop is CASSLVGDGYTF. Written as DNA, the CDR3 is TGTGCCAGCAGTTTAGTCGGGGATGGCTACACCTTC.

The chain is built from TRBV6-1 and TRBJ2-1; maybe TRBD2 (6 bases). Germline V gene sequence: CDR1 MNHNS, CDR2 SASEGT. The CDR3 is 12 amino acids. Trimming pared 6 bases from V and 6 bases from J, leaving 9 bases between. The CDR3 loop is CASRGGVNEQFF. The CDR3 DNA is TGTGCCAGCAGGGGGGGAGTCAATGAGCAGTTCTTC.

The chain is built from TRBV2 and TRBJ1-1; perhaps TRBD1 as D (5 bases). Germline V gene sequence: CDR1 SNHLY, CDR2 FYNNEI. Trimming cost V 6 bases and J 5 bases, with 13 bases left between them. The CDR3 covers 13 residues. The CDR3 here is CASSVGTGTEAFF. CDR3 bases: TGTGCCAGCAGCGTTGGGACGGGGACTGAAGCTTTCTTT.

The table lists this clonotype with many counts. The rearrangement uses TRBV7-9 and TRBJ2-3, with D possibly called TRBD1 or TRBD2 (5 bases each). Trimming pared 3 bases from V and 1 base from J, leaving 8 bases between. Looked up from germline, CDR1 is SEHNR and CDR2 is FQNEAQ (reference sequence). The CDR3 has 14 residues. The CDR3 protein is CASSFQGRTDTQYF. Here the CDR3 DNA reads TGTGCCAGCAGCTTTCAGGGACGCACAGATACGCAGTATTTT.

The chain joins TRBV12-3 or TRBV12-4 to TRBJ2-1, with D maybe TRBD2 (7 bases). The CDR3 covers 15 residues. The germline V and J ends were trimmed by 6 bases and 5 bases, with 17 bases remaining between them. CDR3 in amino acids: CASRPLMGGHNEQFF. CDR3 nucleotides: TGTGCCAGCAGACCCCTTATGGGGGGGCACAATGAGCAGTTCTTC.

Only one count was recorded for this clonotype. CDR3 nucleotides: TGTGCCAGCAGGAACAGGGAGGTCTACGAGCAGTACTTC. Protein sequence: CASRNREVYEQYF. This chain uses TRBV2 with TRBJ2-7; TRBD1 or TRBD2 may be the D gene (6 bases each). This CDR3 has 13 residues. V was cut by 6 bases and J by 3 bases, with 12 bases left in between. From germline, CDR1 is SNHLY and CDR2 FYNNEI.